One sample yielded the 27 T cell receptor beta chains listed below, sequenced in a study of identical twins. MiXCR, applied by TCRdb to the 5' RACE reads, yields one record per CDR3 protein. Counted here are under 350,000 distinct CDR3 sequences, 8% to 9.5% occurring once; the ten biggest clones make up roughly 7%. The data also belong to a second study, concerning yellow fever vaccine responses in identical twins.

Sequences were obtained from CD8+ T cells sorted from blood. The receptors were sampled from a woman aged 18-29 years in good health.

The chain has TRBV6-1 and TRBJ2-3; no clear D gene. This CDR3 is 14 amino acids long. The V gene's germline CDR1 is MNHNS and CDR2 SASEGT. Trimming stripped 4 bases from V and 2 bases from J, with 10 bases between. The CDR3 spells CASSAGFTTDTQYF. Here the CDR3 DNA reads TGTGCCAGCAGTGCCGGGTTTACCACAGATACGCAGTATTTT.

This clonotype was seen only a few times. The genes are TRBV6-5 and TRBJ2-7, with D possibly matching TRBD2 (5 bases). The V gene's germline CDR1 is MNHEY and CDR2 SVGAGI. V was pared by 1 base and J by 5 bases, with 18 bases between. There are 16 residues in the CDR3. The CDR3 nucleotides read TGTGCCAGCAGTTACTTTCGGTCTCCCTCGGGAAACGAGCAGTACTTC. It yields the protein CASSYFRSPSGNEQYF.

The chain combines TRBV28 with TRBJ2-7; D is uncertain. V was cut by 3 bases and J by 6 bases, with 6 bases left in between. Germline CDR1 reads MDHEN; CDR2 reads SYDVKM. The CDR3 covers 11 residues. Written as DNA, the CDR3 is TGTGCCAGCAGTTTTGCCTCCGAGCAGTACTTC. Translated, it gives CASSFASEQYF.

The sample holds many counts of this clonotype. The chain joins TRBV12-3 or TRBV12-4 to TRBJ2-3; D unclear. This CDR3 is 16 amino acids long. Trimming removed 3 bases from V and 2 bases from J, with 15 bases in between. The CDR3 DNA reads TGTGCCAGCAGTTTGTGGCCGAATGCCCCCACAGATACGCAGTATTTT. Protein sequence: CASSLWPNAPTDTQYF.

This clonotype showed up many times. This chain links TRBV12-3 or TRBV12-4 with TRBJ2-5; D is ambiguous. V was pared by 7 bases and J by 5 bases, with 11 bases between. CDR3 size: 12 residues. CDR3 sequence reads: CASTSLGETQYF. The CDR3 nucleotides are TGTGCCAGCACCTCACTGGGGGAGACCCAGTACTTC.

This clonotype was seen only a few times. V usage is TRBV20-1 and J usage is TRBJ2-7; possible D gene TRBD2, 6 bases. Trimming left V 2 bases short and J 2 bases short, with 13 bases between. Germline loops: CDR1 DFQATT, CDR2 SNEGSKA (reference sequence). The CDR3 is 14 amino acids. The CDR3 sequence is CSARKGTYPYEQYF. In DNA form, the CDR3 reads TGCAGTGCTAGAAAAGGGACTTACCCCTACGAGCAGTACTTC.

This sequence joins TRBV7-9 and TRBJ1-6, with TRBD1 identical over 9 bases. The CDR3 runs to 17 residues. With V trimmed by 0 bases and J by 8 bases, 8 bases remained unmatched. Germline V gene lookup returns CDR1 SEHNR and CDR2 FQNEAQ (reference sequence). The CDR3 region has the DNA TGTGCCAGCAGCTTAGCTGGGACAGGGTATGTTGATTCACCCCTCCACTTT. It yields the protein CASSLAGTGYVDSPLHF.

The sample holds many counts of this clonotype. The rearrangement links TRBV7-9 to TRBJ2-7; tentatively, D is TRBD2 (6 bases). V shed 7 bases and J shed 4 bases, with 14 bases lying between them. Germline V lookup: CDR1 SEHNR, CDR2 FQNEAQ (reference sequence). The CDR3 runs 13 residues. As DNA, the CDR3 is TGTGCCAGCACCCCAGCCGGGAGTTACGAGCAGTACTTC. It codes for CASTPAGSYEQYF.

The table lists this clonotype with a few counts. CDR3 DNA: TGTGCCAGCAGCTTAAGGGGGTTGAGCTCCTACAATGAGCAGTTCTTC. Translating gives CASSLRGLSSYNEQFF. V usage is TRBV11-1 and J usage is TRBJ2-1; D may be TRBD1 (6 bases). Germline CDR1 is SGHAT and CDR2 is FQDESV (reference sequence). Trimming stripped 2 bases from V and 0 bases from J, with 11 bases between. The CDR3 runs 16 residues.

This chain uses TRBV20-1 with TRBJ2-7, with D possibly being TRBD1 (6 bases). Germline lookup yields CDR1 DFQATT and CDR2 SNEGSKA (reference sequence). The CDR3 runs to 14 residues. V shed 0 bases and J shed 4 bases, with 13 bases lying between them. CDR3 in DNA: TGCAGTGCTAGAGATCTGAACAGGGAATACGAGCAGTACTTC. It encodes CSARDLNREYEQYF.

This clonotype was seen ten or more times. Written as DNA, the CDR3 is TGTGCCAGCAGCCACAGGACAGGGAAGAACATTCAGTACTTC. Encoded protein: CASSHRTGKNIQYF. This sequence joins TRBV3-1 and TRBJ2-4, with TRBD1 matching over 8 bases. Losses at the gene ends were 3 bases for V and 7 bases for J; bases not matched to a gene: 5. Germline assignment: CDR1 LGHDT and CDR2 YNNKEL (reference sequence). This CDR3 comprises 14 residues.

The sample holds many counts of this clonotype. The CDR3 nucleotides are TGCGCCAGCAGCCAAGATCCCATGACTAGCGGGAGTTCCTACGAGCAGTACTTC. Protein: CASSQDPMTSGSSYEQYF. The chain has TRBV4-3 and TRBJ2-7; 12 positions agree with TRBD2. V dropped 0 bases and J dropped 1; count of bases not matched to a gene: 7. This CDR3 has 18 residues. From germline, CDR1 is LGHNA and CDR2 YSLEER.

This clonotype was detected only a few times. The V call is TRBV20-1, the J call TRBJ1-1; a possible D gene is TRBD1 (5 bases). Germline CDR1 reads DFQATT; CDR2 reads SNEGSKA (reference sequence). Trimming stripped 7 bases from V and 7 bases from J, with 13 bases between. This CDR3 comprises 11 residues. CDR3 in amino acids: CSDWRGGEAFF. CDR3 nucleotides: TGCAGTGATTGGAGGGGCGGTGAAGCTTTCTTT.

This clonotype was detected a few times. The chain uses TRBV20-1 and TRBJ1-2; 7 bases agree with TRBD1. Trimming removed 0 bases from V and 6 bases from J; junction bases left unmatched: 16. The CDR3 covers 17 residues. Germline V gene sequence: CDR1 DFQATT, CDR2 SNEGSKA (reference sequence). CDR3 in DNA: TGCAGTGCTAGAGACCTATCTACCGGGACAGCATGGGATGGCTACACCTTC. Translating it yields CSARDLSTGTAWDGYTF.

This chain connects TRBV7-2 to TRBJ2-5; D gene uncertain. The germline gives CDR1 SGHTA, CDR2 FQGNSA. CDR3 length: 14 amino acids. Trimming stripped 5 bases from V and 1 base from J, with 11 bases between. CDR3 nucleotides: TGTGCCAGCAGCCACCGACTCTTCCAAGAGACCCAGTACTTC. Its translation: CASSHRLFQETQYF.

This chain links TRBV18 with TRBJ2-5; 7 bases align to TRBD2. Looked up from germline, CDR1 is KGHSH and CDR2 is LQKENI. Trimming at V came to 1 base and at J to 5 bases, leaving 13 bases not matched to a gene. The CDR3 length is 17 residues. DNA of the CDR3: TGTGCCAGCTCACCACTTACGAGGGAGGGCCCTCTGGAGACCCAGTACTTC. Its protein product is CASSPLTREGPLETQYF.

This clonotype was seen many times. The chain combines TRBV28 with TRBJ1-6, with D tentatively TRBD1 (6 bases). Per the germline V gene, CDR1 is MDHEN and CDR2 is SYDVKM. CDR3 length: 15 amino acids. Trimming cost V 6 bases and J 4 bases, with 13 bases left between them. The CDR3 sequence: CASSQSGEYNSPLHF. CDR3 coding DNA: TGTGCCAGCAGCCAATCAGGGGAGTATAATTCACCCCTCCACTTT.

The chain is built from TRBV28 and TRBJ2-5, with TRBD2 matching 9 bases. The germline CDR1 and CDR2 sequences are MDHEN and SYDVKM. The V segment lost 1 base and the J segment 2 bases; nucleotides outside the gene matches: 11. This CDR3 has 18 amino acids. The CDR3 DNA follows: TGTGCCAGCAGTTTATTAGCTAGCGGGGACCATCTACAAGAGACCCAGTACTTC. Protein product: CASSLLASGDHLQETQYF.

This clonotype was detected ten times or more. The CDR3 DNA reads TGTGCCAGCAGCTCGACAGGGGTTTACAATGAGCAGTTCTTC. As protein: CASSSTGVYNEQFF. V gene TRBV7-8 combines with J gene TRBJ2-1, with 8 bases that match TRBD1. CDR3 length equals 14 residues. Germline V lookup: CDR1 SGHVS, CDR2 FQNEAQ. After removal of 4 bases from V and 4 bases from J, the junction contained 3 bases not matched to a gene.

This clonotype was detected a few times. This rearrangement joins TRBV3-1 to TRBJ2-7; the D gene is possibly TRBD1 (5 bases). Germline CDR1 reads LGHDT; CDR2 reads YNNKEL (reference sequence). The CDR3 has 13 amino acids. Trimming removed 5 bases at V and 2 bases at J, with 10 bases between. The CDR3: CASSADTTYEQYF. The CDR3, as DNA: TGTGCCAGCAGCGCGGACACGACCTACGAGCAGTACTTC.

This clonotype came up many times. V gene TRBV28 combines with J gene TRBJ2-1; 8 bases line up with TRBD1. The J segment lost 3 bases and the V segment lost 6 bases, leaving 13 bases of the junction unmatched. The CDR3 contains 17 residues. Germline values: CDR1 MDHEN, CDR2 SYDVKM. CDR3 sequence reads: CASRDPQTGEIYNEQFF. CDR3 nucleotide sequence: TGTGCCAGCAGGGATCCCCAGACAGGGGAGATCTACAATGAGCAGTTCTTC.

This clonotype was detected only a few times. The chain is built from TRBV30 and TRBJ1-2; 9 bases line up with TRBD1. The CDR3 is 12 amino acids. Per germline, CDR1 GTSNPN and CDR2 SVGIG (reference sequence). After removal of 8 bases from V and 3 bases from J, the junction contained 4 bases not matched to a gene. The chain's CDR3 is CARRQGDYGYTF. The CDR3 DNA sequence: TGTGCCCGTCGACAGGGGGACTATGGCTACACCTTC. The full variable domain, with the rest looked up from reference TRBV30 and TRBJ1-2, is SQTIHQWPATLVQPVGSPLSLECTVEGTSNPNLYWYRQAAGRGLQLLFYSVGIGQISSEVPQNLSASRPQDRQFILSSKKLLLSDSGFYLCARRQGDYGYTFGSGTRLTVV.

V gene TRBV12-3 or TRBV12-4 combines with J gene TRBJ2-2, with 12 bases fitting TRBD2. V shed 4 bases, J shed 7 bases, and the junction held 7 bases outside the gene matches. This CDR3 contains 16 residues. The CDR3 loop is CASSSPRTSGDGELFF. The CDR3, as DNA: TGTGCCAGCAGTTCCCCTAGGACTAGCGGGGACGGGGAGCTGTTTTTT.

V gene TRBV11-2 combines with J gene TRBJ1-1; 7 nucleotides match TRBD1. The CDR3 extends over 13 amino acids. V shed 5 bases, J shed 4 bases, and the junction held 4 bases outside the gene matches. Looked up from germline, CDR1 is SGHAT and CDR2 is FQNNGV. The DNA for the CDR3 is TGTGCCAGCAGCCCCGACAGGGTCACTGAAGCTTTCTTT. Its translation is CASSPDRVTEAFF.

This rearrangement joins TRBV20-1 to TRBJ2-1; 8 bases agree with TRBD1. Germline V lookup: CDR1 DFQATT, CDR2 SNEGSKA (reference sequence). The CDR3 is 15 amino acids. Germline trimming cut 6 bases from V and 2 bases from J; bases unmatched to any gene: 9. CDR3 protein: CSAWTGQGTYNEQFF. Written as DNA, the CDR3 is TGCAGTGCGTGGACAGGGCAGGGGACCTACAATGAGCAGTTCTTC.

This clonotype was counted only a few times. V is TRBV24-1 and J is TRBJ2-1; D not certain. The CDR3 extends over 16 amino acids. The germline V gene encodes CDR1 KGHDR and CDR2 SFDVKD. V dropped 3 bases and J dropped 0 bases, with 11 bases sitting between them. In nucleotides, the CDR3 is TGTGCCACCAGTGATGGTGGTATCAGCTCCTACAATGAGCAGTTCTTC. As protein: CATSDGGISSYNEQFF.

This clonotype was counted at least ten times. The chain has TRBV6-5 and TRBJ1-2, with 8 bases that match TRBD1. Looked up from germline, CDR1 is MNHEY and CDR2 is SVGAGI. J was trimmed by 1 base and V by 4 bases; bases with no gene match: 2. The CDR3 has 14 residues. The CDR3 coding sequence is TGTGCCAGCAGTTCACAGGGGGTTAACTATGGCTACACCTTC. Translation gives CASSSQGVNYGYTF.